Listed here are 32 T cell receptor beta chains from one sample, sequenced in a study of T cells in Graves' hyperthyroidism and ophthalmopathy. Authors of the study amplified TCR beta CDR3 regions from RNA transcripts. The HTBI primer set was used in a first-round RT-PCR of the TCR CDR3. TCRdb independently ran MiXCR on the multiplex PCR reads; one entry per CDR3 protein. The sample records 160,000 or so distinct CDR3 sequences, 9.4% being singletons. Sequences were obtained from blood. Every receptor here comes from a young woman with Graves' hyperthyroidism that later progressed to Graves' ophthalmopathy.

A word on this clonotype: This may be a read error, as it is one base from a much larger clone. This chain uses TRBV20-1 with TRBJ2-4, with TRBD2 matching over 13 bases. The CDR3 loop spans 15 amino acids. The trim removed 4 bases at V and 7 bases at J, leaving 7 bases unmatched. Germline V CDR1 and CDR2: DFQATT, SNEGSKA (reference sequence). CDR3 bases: TGCAGTGCTACCACTAGCGGGGGGGGCCTGAACATTCAGTACTTC. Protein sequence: CSATTSGGGLNIQYF.

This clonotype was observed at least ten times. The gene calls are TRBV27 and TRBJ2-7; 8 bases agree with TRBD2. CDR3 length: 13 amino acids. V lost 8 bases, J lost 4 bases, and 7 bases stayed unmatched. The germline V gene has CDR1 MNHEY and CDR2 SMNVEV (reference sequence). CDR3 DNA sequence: TGTGCCAGCTCGGGGGGGGCCGCATACGAGCAGTACTTC. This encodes CASSGGAAYEQYF.

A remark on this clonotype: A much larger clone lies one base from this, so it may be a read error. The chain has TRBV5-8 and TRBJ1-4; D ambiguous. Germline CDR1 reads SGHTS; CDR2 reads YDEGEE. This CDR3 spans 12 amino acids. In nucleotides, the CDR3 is TGTGCCAACAGCTTGAAGAGGGAAAAACTGTTTTTT. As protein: CANSLKREKLFF.

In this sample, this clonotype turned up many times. For the CDR3, the DNA is TGTGCCAGCAGCTCGAGGTCAGGCGGCAATGAAAAACTGTTTTTT. This translates into CASSSRSGGNEKLFF. The genes are TRBV7-9 and TRBJ1-4, with D unresolved. Per the germline V gene, CDR1 is SEHNR and CDR2 is FQNEAQ (reference sequence). CDR3 length equals 15 residues. Between the trimmed V and J ends, which lost 4 bases and 5 bases, there was a span of 14 bases.

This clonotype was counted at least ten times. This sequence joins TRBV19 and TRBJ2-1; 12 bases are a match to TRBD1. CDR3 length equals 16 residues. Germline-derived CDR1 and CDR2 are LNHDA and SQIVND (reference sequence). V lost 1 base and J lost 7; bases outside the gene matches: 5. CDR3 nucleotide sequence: TGTGCCAGTAGTATAGTGGGGACAGGGGGCGCGAATGAGCAGTTCTTC. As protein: CASSIVGTGGANEQFF.

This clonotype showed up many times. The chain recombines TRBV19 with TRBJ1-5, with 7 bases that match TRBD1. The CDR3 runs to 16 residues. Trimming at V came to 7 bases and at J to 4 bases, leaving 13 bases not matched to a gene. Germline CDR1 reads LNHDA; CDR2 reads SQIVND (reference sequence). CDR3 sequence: CASNMVGQWANQPQHF. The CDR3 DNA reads TGTGCCAGTAACATGGTGGGACAGTGGGCGAATCAGCCCCAGCATTTT.

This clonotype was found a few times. The CDR3 DNA is TGTGCCAGCAGTGACACACAGGGACTCCAAGAGACCCAGTACTTC. It codes for CASSDTQGLQETQYF. This rearrangement joins TRBV2 to TRBJ2-5; D could derive from TRBD1 or TRBD2 (6 bases each). The CDR3 runs 15 residues. V was cut by 3 bases and J by 1 base, with 12 bases left in between. CDR1 SNHLY and CDR2 FYNNEI come from the germline V gene.

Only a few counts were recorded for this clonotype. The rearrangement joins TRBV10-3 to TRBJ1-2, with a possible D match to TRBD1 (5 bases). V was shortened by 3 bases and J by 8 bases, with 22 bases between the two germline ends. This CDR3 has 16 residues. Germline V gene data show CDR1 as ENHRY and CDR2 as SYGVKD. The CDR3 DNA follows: TGTGCCATCAGTGACCCACAACGGAGAGGGGAGAGGGGCTACACCTTC. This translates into CAISDPQRRGERGYTF.

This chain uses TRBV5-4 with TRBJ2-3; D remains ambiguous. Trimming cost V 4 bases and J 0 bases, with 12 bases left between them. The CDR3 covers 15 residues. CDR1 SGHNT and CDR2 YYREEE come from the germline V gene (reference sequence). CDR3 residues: CASSLAHGSTDTQYF. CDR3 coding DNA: TGTGCCAGCAGCCTGGCACATGGGAGCACAGATACGCAGTATTTT. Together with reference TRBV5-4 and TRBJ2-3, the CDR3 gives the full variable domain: ETGVTQSPTHLIKTRGQQVTLRCSSQSGHNTVSWYQQALGQGPQFIFQYYREEENGRGNFPPRFSGLQFPNYSSELNVNALELDDSALYLCASSLAHGSTDTQYFGPGTRLTVL.

Written as DNA, the CDR3 is TGTGCCAGCAGCCGACTACCAGGGACTAGCTTAGGCGGGGAGCTGTTTTTT. This translates into CASSRLPGTSLGGELFF. The J gene is TRBJ2-2, the V gene TRBV3-1; 9 bases agree with TRBD2. This CDR3 has 17 residues. Germline CDR1 is LGHDT and CDR2 is YNNKEL (reference sequence). Trimming removed 4 bases from V and 7 bases from J; junction bases left unmatched: 13.

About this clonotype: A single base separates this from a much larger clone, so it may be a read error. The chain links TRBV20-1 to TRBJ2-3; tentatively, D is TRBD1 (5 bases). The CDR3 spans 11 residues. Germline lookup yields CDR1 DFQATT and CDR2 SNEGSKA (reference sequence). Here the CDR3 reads CSGDGTGTQYF. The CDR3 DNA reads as TGCAGTGGTGACGGCACAGGTACGCAGTATTTT.

The chain's CDR3 is CASSTGTGISGANVLTF. The CDR3 nucleotides are TGTGCCAGCAGCACCGGGACAGGGATTTCTGGGGCCAACGTCCTGACTTTC. This chain joins TRBV7-3 and TRBJ2-6; the match to TRBD1 covers 9 bases. Germline assignment: CDR1 SGHTA and CDR2 FQGTGA. V was pared by 5 bases and J by 1 base, with 6 bases of the junction left unmatched. The CDR3 runs to 17 residues.

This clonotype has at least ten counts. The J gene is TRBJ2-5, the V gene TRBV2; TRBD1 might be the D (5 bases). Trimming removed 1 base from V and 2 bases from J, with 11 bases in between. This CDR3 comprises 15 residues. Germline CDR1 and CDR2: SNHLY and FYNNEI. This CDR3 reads CASSEEGFNQETQYF. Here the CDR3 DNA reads TGTGCCAGCAGTGAAGAGGGGTTTAATCAAGAGACCCAGTACTTC.

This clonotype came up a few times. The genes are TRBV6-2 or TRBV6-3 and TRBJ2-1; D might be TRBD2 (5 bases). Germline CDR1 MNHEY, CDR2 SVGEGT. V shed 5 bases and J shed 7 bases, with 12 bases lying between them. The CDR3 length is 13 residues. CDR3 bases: TGTGCCAGCAGTGTCCGACTACATAATGAGCAGTTCTTC. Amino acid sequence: CASSVRLHNEQFF.

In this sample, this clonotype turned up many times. The CDR3 loop is CASSRIRGAVYEQYF. The CDR3, as DNA: TGTGCCAGCAGCAGAATTCGAGGGGCAGTCTACGAGCAGTACTTC. The V and J genes are TRBV5-5 and TRBJ2-7; the D call may be TRBD1 or TRBD2 (5 bases each). Germline V gives CDR1 SGHKS, CDR2 YYEKEE (reference sequence). Between the trimmed V and J ends, which lost 4 bases and 3 bases, there was a span of 17 bases. CDR3 size: 15 residues.

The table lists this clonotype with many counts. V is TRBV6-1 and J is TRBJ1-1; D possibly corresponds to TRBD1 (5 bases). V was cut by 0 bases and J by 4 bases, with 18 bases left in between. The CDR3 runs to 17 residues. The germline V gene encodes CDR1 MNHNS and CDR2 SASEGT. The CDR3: CASSEAPAGSLGTEAFF. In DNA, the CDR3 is TGTGCCAGCAGTGAAGCGCCGGCAGGGAGTTTGGGCACTGAAGCTTTCTTT.

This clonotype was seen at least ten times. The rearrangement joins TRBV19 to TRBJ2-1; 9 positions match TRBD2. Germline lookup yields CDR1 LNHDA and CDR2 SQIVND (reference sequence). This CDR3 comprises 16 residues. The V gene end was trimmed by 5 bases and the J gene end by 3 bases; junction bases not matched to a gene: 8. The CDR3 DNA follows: TGTGCCAGTAGTGCCTTTGAGACTAGCGGCTACAATGAGCAGTTCTTC. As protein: CASSAFETSGYNEQFF.

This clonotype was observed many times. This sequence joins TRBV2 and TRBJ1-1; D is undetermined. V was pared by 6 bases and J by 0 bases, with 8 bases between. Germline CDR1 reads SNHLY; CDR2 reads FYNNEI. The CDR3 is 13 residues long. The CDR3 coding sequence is TGTGCCAGCAGAACGGTGGTGAACACTGAAGCTTTCTTT. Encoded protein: CASRTVVNTEAFF.

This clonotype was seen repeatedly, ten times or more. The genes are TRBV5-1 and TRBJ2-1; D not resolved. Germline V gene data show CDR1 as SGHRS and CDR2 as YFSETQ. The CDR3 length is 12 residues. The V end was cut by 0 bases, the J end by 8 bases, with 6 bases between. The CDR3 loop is CASSLDEDEQFF. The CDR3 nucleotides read TGCGCCAGCAGCTTGGATGAGGATGAGCAGTTCTTC.

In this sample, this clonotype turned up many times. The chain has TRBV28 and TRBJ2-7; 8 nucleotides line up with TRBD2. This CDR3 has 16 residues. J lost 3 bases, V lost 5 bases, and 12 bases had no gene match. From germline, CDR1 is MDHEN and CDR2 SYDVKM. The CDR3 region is CASSPRRSGGRYEQYF. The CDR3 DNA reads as TGTGCCAGCAGTCCCAGACGGAGCGGGGGCCGCTACGAGCAGTACTTC.

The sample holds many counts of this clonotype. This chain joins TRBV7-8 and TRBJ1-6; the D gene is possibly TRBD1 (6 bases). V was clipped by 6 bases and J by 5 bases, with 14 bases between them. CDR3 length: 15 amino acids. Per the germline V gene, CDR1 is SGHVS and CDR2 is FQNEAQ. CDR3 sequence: CASSQGTGNNSPLHF. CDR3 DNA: TGTGCCAGCAGTCAGGGGACGGGAAATAATTCACCCCTCCACTTT.

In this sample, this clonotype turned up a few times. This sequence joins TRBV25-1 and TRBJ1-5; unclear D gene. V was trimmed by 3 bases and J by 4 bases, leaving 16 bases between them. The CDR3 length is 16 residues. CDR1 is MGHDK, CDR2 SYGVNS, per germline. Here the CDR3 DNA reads TGTGCCAGCAGTGATTTTTGGCAGGAGGAGAATCAGCCCCAGCATTTT. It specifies CASSDFWQEENQPQHF. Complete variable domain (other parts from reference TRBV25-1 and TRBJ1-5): EADIYQTPRYLVIGTGKKITLECSQTMGHDKMYWYQQDPGMELHLIHYSYGVNSTEKGDLSSESTVSRIRTEHFPLTLESARPSHTSQYLCASSDFWQEENQPQHFGDGTRLSIL.

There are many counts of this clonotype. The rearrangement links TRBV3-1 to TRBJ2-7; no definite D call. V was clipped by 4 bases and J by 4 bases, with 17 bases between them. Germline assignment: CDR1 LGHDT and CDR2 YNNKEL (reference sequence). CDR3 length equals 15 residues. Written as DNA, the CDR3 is TGTGCCAGCAGCCGGAATTCGAACCGGCTGTACGAGCAGTACTTC. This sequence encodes CASSRNSNRLYEQYF.

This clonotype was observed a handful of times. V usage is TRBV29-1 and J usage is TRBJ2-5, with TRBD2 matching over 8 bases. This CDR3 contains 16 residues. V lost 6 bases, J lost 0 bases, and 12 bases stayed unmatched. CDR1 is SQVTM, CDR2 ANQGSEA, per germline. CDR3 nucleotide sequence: TGCAGCGTCTGGGGGGGCGGAGCGGGGGACCAAGAGACCCAGTACTTC. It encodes CSVWGGGAGDQETQYF.

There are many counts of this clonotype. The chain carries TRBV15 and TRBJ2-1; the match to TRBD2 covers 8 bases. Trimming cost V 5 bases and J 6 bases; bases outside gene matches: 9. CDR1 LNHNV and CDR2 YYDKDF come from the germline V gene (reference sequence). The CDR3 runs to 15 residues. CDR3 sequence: CATSPSGGRINEQFF. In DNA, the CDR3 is TGTGCCACCAGCCCCAGCGGCGGGAGGATCAATGAGCAGTTCTTC.

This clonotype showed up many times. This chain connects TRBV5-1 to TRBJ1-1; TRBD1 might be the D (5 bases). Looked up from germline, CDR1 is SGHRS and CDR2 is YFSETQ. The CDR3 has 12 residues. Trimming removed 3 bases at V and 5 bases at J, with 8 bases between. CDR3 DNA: TGCGCCAGCAGCTCCGGGGGGACTGAAGCTTTCTTT. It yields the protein CASSSGGTEAFF.

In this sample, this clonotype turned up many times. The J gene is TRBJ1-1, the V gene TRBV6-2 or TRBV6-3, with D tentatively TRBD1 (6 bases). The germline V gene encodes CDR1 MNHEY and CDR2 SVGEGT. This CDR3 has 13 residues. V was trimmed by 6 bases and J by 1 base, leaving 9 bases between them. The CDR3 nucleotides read TGTGCCAGCAGGCCACAGGGGAACACTGAAGCTTTCTTT. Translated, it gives CASRPQGNTEAFF.

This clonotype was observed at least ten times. The DNA for the CDR3 is TGTGCCAGCGGAATGCGACAGGAGAACACTGAAGCTTTCTTT. Translated: CASGMRQENTEAFF. This chain joins TRBV6-1 and TRBJ1-1, with D perhaps matching TRBD1 (6 bases). CDR3 length equals 14 residues. V lost 8 bases and J 1 base, leaving 14 bases between the germline ends. Germline lookup yields CDR1 MNHNS and CDR2 SASEGT.

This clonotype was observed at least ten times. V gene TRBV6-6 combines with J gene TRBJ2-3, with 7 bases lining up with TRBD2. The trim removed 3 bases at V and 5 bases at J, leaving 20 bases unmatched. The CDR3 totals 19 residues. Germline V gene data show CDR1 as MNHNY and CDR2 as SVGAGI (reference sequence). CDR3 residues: CASSYSPSGCGSWIDTQYF. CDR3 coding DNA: TGTGCCAGCAGTTATTCCCCCTCGGGTTGCGGGAGTTGGATAGATACGCAGTATTTT.

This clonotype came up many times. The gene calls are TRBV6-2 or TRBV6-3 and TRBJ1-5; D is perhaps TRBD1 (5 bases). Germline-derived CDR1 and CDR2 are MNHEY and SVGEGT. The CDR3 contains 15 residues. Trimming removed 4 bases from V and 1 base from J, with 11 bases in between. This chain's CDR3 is CASSSYRDSNQPQHF. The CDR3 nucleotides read TGTGCCAGCAGTTCCTACCGGGACAGCAATCAGCCCCAGCATTTT.

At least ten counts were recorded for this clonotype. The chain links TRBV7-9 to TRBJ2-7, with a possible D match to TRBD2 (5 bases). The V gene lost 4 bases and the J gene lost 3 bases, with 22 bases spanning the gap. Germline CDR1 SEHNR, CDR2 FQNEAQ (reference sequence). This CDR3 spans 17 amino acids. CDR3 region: CASSSRGSGQIDYEQYF. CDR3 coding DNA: TGTGCCAGCAGCTCAAGAGGGAGCGGTCAAATAGACTACGAGCAGTACTTC.

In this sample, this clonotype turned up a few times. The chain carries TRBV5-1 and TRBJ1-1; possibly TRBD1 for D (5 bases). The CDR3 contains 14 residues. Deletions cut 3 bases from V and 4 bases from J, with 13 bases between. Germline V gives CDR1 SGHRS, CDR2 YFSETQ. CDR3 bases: TGCGCCAGCAGCTGGGGTTCCGGGGGCACTGAAGCTTTCTTT. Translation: CASSWGSGGTEAFF.